In this sample, the clone carrying this T cell receptor (beta chain) turned up many times. This sample was included in a study of regulatory T cells in long-lasting Graves disease. CDR1 is KGHSH, CDR2 LQKENI, per germline. CDR3 length: 15 residues. Regarding time point: newly diagnosed GD, antithyroid drugs for less than 3 months. PBMCs were the source of the RNA used for TCR sequencing. Tubes containing EDTA received approximately 9.8 milliliters of drawn peripheral blood. Arm-PCR of CDR3 regions and iRepertoire HTBI primers were the basis on which TCR beta libraries were built. TCRdb fed the multiplex PCR reads into MiXCR, producing one record per CDR3 protein. This sample has 350,000 to 450,000 distinct CDR3 sequences, with approximately 15% found just once. These data also featured in a second study, about T cells in Graves' hyperthyroidism and ophthalmopathy. That paper notes: Diagnoses used clinical symptoms, serum thyroxine and TRAb, thyroid ultrasound and orbital computed tomography.

Sequencing used peripheral blood mononuclear cells (PBMCs), obtained at new diagnosis, from a patient treated with antithyroid drugs. V usage is TRBV18 and J usage is TRBJ2-3; 7 bases fit TRBD1. The J call may be mistaken, given a closer DNA end match to TRBJ2-7. The receptor's source is a woman in her thirties or forties with Graves disease. CDR3 protein: CASSPPRTGSYEQYF. Here the CDR3 DNA reads TGTGCCAGCTCACCACCCCGGACAGGCTCCTACGAGCAGTACTTC.